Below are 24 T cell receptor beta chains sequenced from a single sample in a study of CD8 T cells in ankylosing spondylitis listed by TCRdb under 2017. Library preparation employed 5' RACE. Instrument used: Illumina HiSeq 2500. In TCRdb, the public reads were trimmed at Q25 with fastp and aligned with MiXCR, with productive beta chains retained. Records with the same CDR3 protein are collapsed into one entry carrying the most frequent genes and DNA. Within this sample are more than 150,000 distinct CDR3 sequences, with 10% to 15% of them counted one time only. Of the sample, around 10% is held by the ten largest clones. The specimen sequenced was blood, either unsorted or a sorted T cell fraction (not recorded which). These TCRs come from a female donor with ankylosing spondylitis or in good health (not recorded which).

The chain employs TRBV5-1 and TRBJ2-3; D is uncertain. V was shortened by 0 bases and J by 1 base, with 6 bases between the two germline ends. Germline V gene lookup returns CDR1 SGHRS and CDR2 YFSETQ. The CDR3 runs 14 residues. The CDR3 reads CASSLDQGTDTQYF. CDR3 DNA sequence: TGCGCCAGCAGCTTGGATCAGGGCACAGATACGCAGTATTTT.

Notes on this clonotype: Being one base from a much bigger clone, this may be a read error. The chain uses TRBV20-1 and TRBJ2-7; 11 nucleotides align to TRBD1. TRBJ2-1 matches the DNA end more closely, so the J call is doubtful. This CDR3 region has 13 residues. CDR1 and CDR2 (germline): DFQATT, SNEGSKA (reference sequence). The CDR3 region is CSASGTGGVEQFF. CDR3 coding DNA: TGCAGTGCTAGCGGGACAGGGGGAGTCGAGCAGTTCTTC.

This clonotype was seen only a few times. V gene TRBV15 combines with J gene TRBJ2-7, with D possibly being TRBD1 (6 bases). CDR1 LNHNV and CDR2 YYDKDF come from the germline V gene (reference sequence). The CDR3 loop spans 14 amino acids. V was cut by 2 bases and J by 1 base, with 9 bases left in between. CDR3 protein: CATSRWTESYEQYF. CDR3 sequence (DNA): TGTGCCACCAGCAGATGGACAGAATCCTACGAGCAGTACTTC.

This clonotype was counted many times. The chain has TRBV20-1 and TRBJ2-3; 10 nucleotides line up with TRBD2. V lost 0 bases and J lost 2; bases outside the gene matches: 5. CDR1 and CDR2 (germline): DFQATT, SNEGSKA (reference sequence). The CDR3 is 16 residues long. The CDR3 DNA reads TGCAGTGCTAGAGATTTAGCGGGAGGCCCCACAGATACGCAGTATTTT. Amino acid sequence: CSARDLAGGPTDTQYF.

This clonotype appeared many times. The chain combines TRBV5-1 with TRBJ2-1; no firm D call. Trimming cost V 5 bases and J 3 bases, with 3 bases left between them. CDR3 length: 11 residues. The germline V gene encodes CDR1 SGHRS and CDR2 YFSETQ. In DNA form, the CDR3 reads TGCGCCAGCAGGGTCTACAATGAGCAGTTCTTC. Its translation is CASRVYNEQFF.

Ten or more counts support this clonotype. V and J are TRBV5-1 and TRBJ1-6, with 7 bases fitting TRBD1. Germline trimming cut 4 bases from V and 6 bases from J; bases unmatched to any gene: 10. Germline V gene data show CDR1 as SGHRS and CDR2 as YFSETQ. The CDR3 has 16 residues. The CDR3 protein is CASSLRDPGGNSPLHF. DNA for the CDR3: TGCGCCAGCAGCCTCCGGGACCCAGGGGGTAATTCACCCCTCCACTTT.

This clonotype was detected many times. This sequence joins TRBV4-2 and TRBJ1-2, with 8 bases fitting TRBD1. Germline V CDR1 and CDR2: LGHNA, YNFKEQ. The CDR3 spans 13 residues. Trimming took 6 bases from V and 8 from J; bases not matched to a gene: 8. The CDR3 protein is CASSFQGAGGYTF. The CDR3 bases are TGTGCCAGCAGTTTTCAGGGGGCAGGAGGCTACACCTTC.

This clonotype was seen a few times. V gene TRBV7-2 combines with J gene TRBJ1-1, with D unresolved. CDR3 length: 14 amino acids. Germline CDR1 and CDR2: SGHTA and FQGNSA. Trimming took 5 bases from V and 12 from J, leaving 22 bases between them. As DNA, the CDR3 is TGTGCCAGCAGCGCAAGAGTGTACGCCGACGTTACTTTCTTT. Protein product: CASSARVYADVTFF.

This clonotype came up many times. The CDR3 nucleotides are TGTGCCAGCAGTCCACCTAGCGGGAGGCATGAGCAGTTCTTC. Protein sequence: CASSPPSGRHEQFF. This sequence joins TRBV12-3 or TRBV12-4 and TRBJ2-1; 11 nucleotides match TRBD2. Unmatched junction bases numbered 5, after V lost 5 bases and J lost 8 bases. This CDR3 has 14 amino acids.

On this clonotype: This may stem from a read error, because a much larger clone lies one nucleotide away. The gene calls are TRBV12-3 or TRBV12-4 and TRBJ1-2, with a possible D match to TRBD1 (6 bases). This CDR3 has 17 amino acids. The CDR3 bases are TGTGTCAGCAGACCCCCTCGCGGGGGGCGAACTAACTATGGCTACACCTTC. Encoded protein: CVSRPPRGGRTNYGYTF.

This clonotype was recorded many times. The CDR3 sequence: CSAVQLGGNSPLHF. CDR3 bases: TGCAGTGCTGTCCAACTCGGGGGGAATTCACCCCTCCACTTT. V gene TRBV20-1 combines with J gene TRBJ1-6, with D maybe TRBD1 (5 bases). This CDR3 is built from 14 residues. Per germline, CDR1 DFQATT and CDR2 SNEGSKA (reference sequence). V was trimmed by 5 bases and J by 7 bases, leaving 15 bases between them.

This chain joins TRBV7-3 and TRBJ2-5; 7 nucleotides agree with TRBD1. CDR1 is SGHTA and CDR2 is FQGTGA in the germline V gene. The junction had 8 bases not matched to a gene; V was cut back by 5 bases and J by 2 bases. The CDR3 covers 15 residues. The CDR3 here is CASSPGQARQETQYF. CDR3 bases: TGTGCCAGCAGCCCAGGACAGGCCAGACAAGAGACCCAGTACTTC.

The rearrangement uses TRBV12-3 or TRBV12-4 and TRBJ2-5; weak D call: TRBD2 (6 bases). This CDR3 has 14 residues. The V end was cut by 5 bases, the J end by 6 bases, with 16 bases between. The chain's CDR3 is CASSPGTYSKTQYF. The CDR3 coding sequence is TGTGCCAGCAGTCCAGGGACTTACTCTAAGACCCAGTACTTC.

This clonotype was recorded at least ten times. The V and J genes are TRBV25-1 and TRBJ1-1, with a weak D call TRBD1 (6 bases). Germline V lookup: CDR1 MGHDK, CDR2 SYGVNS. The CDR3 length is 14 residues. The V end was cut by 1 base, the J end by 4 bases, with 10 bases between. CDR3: CASSEFNRATEAFF. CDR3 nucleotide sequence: TGTGCCAGCAGTGAATTCAACAGGGCCACTGAAGCTTTCTTT.

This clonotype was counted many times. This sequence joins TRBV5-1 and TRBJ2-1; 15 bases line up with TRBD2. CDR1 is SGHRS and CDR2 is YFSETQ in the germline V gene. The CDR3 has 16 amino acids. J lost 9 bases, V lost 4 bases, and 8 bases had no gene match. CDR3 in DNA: TGCGCCAGCAGCGGGGGACTAGCGGGAGGTCTTGGTGAGCAGTTCTTC. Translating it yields CASSGGLAGGLGEQFF.

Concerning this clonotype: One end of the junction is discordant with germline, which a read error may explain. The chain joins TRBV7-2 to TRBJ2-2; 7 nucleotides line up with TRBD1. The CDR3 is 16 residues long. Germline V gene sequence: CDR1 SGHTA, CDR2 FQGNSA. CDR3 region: CASTPPGTVNTGELLF. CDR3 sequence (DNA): TGTGCCAGCACCCCGCCCGGGACAGTCAACACCGGGGAGCTGCTTTTT.

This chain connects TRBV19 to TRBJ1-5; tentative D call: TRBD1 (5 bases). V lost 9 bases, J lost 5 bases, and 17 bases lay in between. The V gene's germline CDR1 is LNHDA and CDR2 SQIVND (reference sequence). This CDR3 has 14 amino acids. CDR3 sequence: CASSTARAHQPQHF. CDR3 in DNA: TGTGCCAGCAGCACAGCCAGGGCTCATCAGCCCCAGCATTTT.

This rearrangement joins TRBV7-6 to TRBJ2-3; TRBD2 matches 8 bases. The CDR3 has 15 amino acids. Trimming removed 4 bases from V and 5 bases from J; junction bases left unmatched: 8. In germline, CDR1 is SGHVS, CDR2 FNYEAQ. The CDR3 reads CASSSLAVGVDTQYF. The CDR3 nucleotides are TGTGCCAGCAGCTCACTAGCGGTTGGGGTAGATACGCAGTATTTT.

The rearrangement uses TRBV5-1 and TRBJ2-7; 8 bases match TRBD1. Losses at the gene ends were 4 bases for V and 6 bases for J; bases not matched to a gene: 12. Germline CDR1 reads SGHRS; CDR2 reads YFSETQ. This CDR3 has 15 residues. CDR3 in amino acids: CASSGKDREFSEQYF. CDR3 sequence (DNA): TGCGCCAGCAGCGGAAAGGACAGGGAATTCAGCGAGCAGTACTTC.

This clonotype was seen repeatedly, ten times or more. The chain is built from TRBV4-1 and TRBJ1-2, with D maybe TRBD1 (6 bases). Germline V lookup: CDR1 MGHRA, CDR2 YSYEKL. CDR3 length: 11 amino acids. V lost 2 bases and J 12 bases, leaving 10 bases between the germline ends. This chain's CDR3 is CASSQTGSHTF. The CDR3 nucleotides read TGCGCCAGCAGCCAAACAGGGTCTCACACCTTC.

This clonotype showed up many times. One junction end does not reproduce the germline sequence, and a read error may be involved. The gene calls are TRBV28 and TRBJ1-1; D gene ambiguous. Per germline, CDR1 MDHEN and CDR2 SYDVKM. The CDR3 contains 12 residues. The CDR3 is CASSEMNTEAFF. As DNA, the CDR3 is TGCGCCAGCAGTGAGATGAACACTGAAGCTTTCTTT.

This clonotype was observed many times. The CDR3 nucleotides read TGTGCCAGCAGTTTAGGGACGGCCTTGGGGGATGGCTACACCTTC. This translates into CASSLGTALGDGYTF. V and J are TRBV12-3 or TRBV12-4 and TRBJ1-2, with D possibly being TRBD1 (5 bases). The CDR3 runs 15 residues. V shed 1 base and J shed 6 bases, with 15 bases lying between them.

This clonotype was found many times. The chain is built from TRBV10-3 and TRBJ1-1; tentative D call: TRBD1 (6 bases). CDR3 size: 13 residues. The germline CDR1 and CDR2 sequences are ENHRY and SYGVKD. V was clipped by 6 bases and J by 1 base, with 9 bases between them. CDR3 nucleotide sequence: TGTGCCATCAGCCCACAGGGGAACACTGAAGCTTTCTTT. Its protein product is CAISPQGNTEAFF.

DNA for the CDR3: TGTGCCAGCAGTTTAACGGGACGGAGTCAGCCCCAGCATTTT. Protein product: CASSLTGRSQPQHF. V is TRBV27 and J is TRBJ1-5, with D possibly TRBD1 on 5 matching bases. The length of the CDR3 is 14 residues. V lost 2 bases and J 6 bases, leaving 11 bases between the germline ends. CDR1 is MNHEY and CDR2 is SMNVEV in the germline V gene (reference sequence).